These T cell receptor beta chains were read from a single sample in a study of blood T cells in healthy people across ages. In TCRdb, the 5' RACE reads were re-called with MiXCR into one record per CDR3 protein. Of over 1,500,000 distinct CDR3 sequences in the sample, approximately 50% were seen once. Sequencing was done on a sample of blood. The receptor source for this set is a woman in her thirties or forties in good health. The CDR3 runs from the conserved cysteine through the conserved F or W. Each record gives: CDR3 length, V gene, J gene, clone size, CDR3 protein. Not all rows give a size; the values are once, few, many and, for expanded clones, a class.

length: 16
V: TRBV5-5
J: TRBJ1-1
size: .
CDR3: CASSLARGPVRAEAFF

length: 14
V: TRBV12-3/TRBV12-4
J: TRBJ2-5
size: .
CDR3: CASSASGGYETQYF

length: 15
V: TRBV6-2/TRBV6-3
J: TRBJ2-1
size: .
CDR3: CASKIGTASYNEQFF

length: 14
V: TRBV12-5
J: TRBJ1-2
size: .
CDR3: CASGPQGGNYGYTF

length: 15
V: TRBV11-2
J: TRBJ2-1
size: .
CDR3: CASRRPGQGNNEQFF

length: 14
V: TRBV18
J: TRBJ1-1
size: .
CDR3: CASSPLRVNTEAFF

length: 15
V: TRBV20-1
J: TRBJ1-1
size: .
CDR3: CSARGLTGGDTEAFF

length: 13
V: TRBV7-2
J: TRBJ2-3
size: .
CDR3: CASSLYLRDTQYF

length: 12
V: TRBV28
J: TRBJ1-1
size: .
CDR3: CASSPINTEAFF

length: 15
V: TRBV7-2
J: TRBJ2-3
size: once
CDR3: CASSQGGPGTDTQYF

length: 18
V: TRBV4-1
J: TRBJ1-5
size: .
CDR3: CASSLQVSGTAVNQPQHF

length: 16
V: TRBV6-5
J: TRBJ2-1
size: .
CDR3: CASSYSGTAGYNEQFF

length: 16
V: TRBV7-2
J: TRBJ2-1
size: .
CDR3: CASSSRSGGASNEQFF

length: 14
V: TRBV25-1
J: TRBJ2-1
size: few
CDR3: CASGDLDSYNEQFF

length: 15
V: TRBV20-1
J: TRBJ2-5
size: few
CDR3: CSARKGARDQETQYF

length: 15
V: TRBV12-3/TRBV12-4
J: TRBJ2-1
size: .
CDR3: CAGTMTGSSYNEQFF

length: 13
V: TRBV6-1
J: TRBJ1-2
size: .
CDR3: CASGSQGSYGYTF

length: 16
V: TRBV7-2
J: TRBJ2-7
size: few
CDR3: CASSFGTSGNPYEQYF

length: 15
V: TRBV7-2
J: TRBJ1-2
size: .
CDR3: CASSPRQGTSKGYTF

length: 13
V: TRBV7-9
J: .
size: .
CDR3: CASSPSGPETQFF

length: 13
V: TRBV6-6
J: .
size: .
CDR3: CASSHARYNEQYF

length: 13
V: TRBV4-3
J: TRBJ2-2
size: .
CDR3: CASSQLTLGELFF

length: 14
V: TRBV4-1
J: TRBJ2-3
size: .
CDR3: CASSQVQATDTQYF

length: 18
V: TRBV12-3/TRBV12-4
J: TRBJ2-3
size: few
CDR3: CASSPGGDITPSTDTQYF

length: 13
V: TRBV2
J: TRBJ1-1
size: .
CDR3: CASGIRMNTEAFF

length: 15
V: TRBV2
J: TRBJ2-1
size: .
CDR3: CASRTGLAGFNEQFF

length: 13
V: TRBV28
J: TRBJ2-3
size: .
CDR3: CASSSPTTDAQYF

length: 15
V: TRBV7-2
J: TRBJ2-5
size: .
CDR3: CASSLQRGPGETQYF

length: 14
V: TRBV20-1
J: TRBJ2-5
size: .
CDR3: CSASPYSYQETQYF

length: 13
V: TRBV4-3
J: TRBJ2-5
size: .
CDR3: CASSHRTEETQYF

length: 13
V: TRBV2
J: TRBJ1-2
size: .
CDR3: CASTRPLPDGYTF

length: 15
V: TRBV7-2
J: TRBJ2-1
size: .
CDR3: CASSFGLAGGETQFF

length: 16
V: TRBV18
J: TRBJ2-1
size: once
CDR3: CASSRGTSGGMNEHFF

length: 13
V: TRBV28
J: .
size: few
CDR3: CASSLTFRDEQYF

length: 16
V: TRBV28
J: TRBJ1-6
size: .
CDR3: CASSWVRGLNNSPLHF

length: 15
V: TRBV27
J: TRBJ1-2
size: .
CDR3: CASRLLGAQNYGYTF

length: 15
V: TRBV27
J: TRBJ1-5
size: .
CDR3: CASSSGFGTNQPQHF

length: 15
V: TRBV9
J: TRBJ2-1
size: few
CDR3: CASSVGGTGNNEQFF

length: 14
V: TRBV20-1
J: TRBJ2-7
size: few
CDR3: CSARDPAASYEQYF

length: 16
V: TRBV7-2
J: TRBJ2-1
size: .
CDR3: CASSLGDRGTYNEQFF

length: 13
V: TRBV20-1
J: TRBJ2-1
size: .
CDR3: CSARDLTSNEQFF

length: 15
V: TRBV6-2/TRBV6-3
J: TRBJ2-5
size: .
CDR3: CASSYSNSLAEGEYF

length: 15
V: TRBV4-1
J: .
size: .
CDR3: CASSHNSGGRETQYF

length: 16
V: TRBV20-1
J: TRBJ2-1
size: .
CDR3: CSFTTSGGSSYNEQFF

length: 15
V: TRBV25-1
J: TRBJ2-3
size: .
CDR3: CASSLTETSTDTQYF

length: 14
V: TRBV2
J: TRBJ2-3
size: few
CDR3: CASRPDSSTDTQYF

length: 15
V: TRBV5-1
J: .
size: few
CDR3: CASSQDRGLGNIQYF

length: 14
V: TRBV7-9
J: TRBJ1-6
size: .
CDR3: CASSVQGNNSPLHF